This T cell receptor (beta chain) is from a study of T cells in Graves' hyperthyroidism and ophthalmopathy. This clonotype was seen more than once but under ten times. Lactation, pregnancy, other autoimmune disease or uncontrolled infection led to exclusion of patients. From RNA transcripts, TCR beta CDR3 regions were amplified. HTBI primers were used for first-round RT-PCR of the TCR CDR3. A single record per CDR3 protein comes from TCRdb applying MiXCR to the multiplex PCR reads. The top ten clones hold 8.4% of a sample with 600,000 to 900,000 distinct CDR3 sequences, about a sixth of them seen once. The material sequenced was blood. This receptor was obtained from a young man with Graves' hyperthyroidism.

The CDR3 sequence: CASSQEVGPDEQFF. The DNA for the CDR3 is TGTGCCAGCAGCCAAGAGGTGGGGCCGGATGAGCAGTTCTTC. The chain links TRBV3-1 to TRBJ2-1; D possibly corresponds to TRBD1 (5 bases). Trimming shortened V by 0 bases and J by 8 bases, and 11 bases separated the two germline ends. In germline, CDR1 is LGHDT, CDR2 YNNKEL (reference sequence). The CDR3 totals 14 residues.